The rows below give T cell receptor beta chains drawn from one sample of a study of blood T cells in healthy people across ages. TCRdb analysed the 5' RACE reads with MiXCR anew, one entry per CDR3 protein. The table has 650,000 to 1,000,000 distinct CDR3 sequences, 35% to 40% seen once. Input material: blood. The receptors stem from a man younger than 35 in good health. CDR3s include the opening cysteine and the closing phenylalanine or tryptophan. A D gene is named only where the DNA matches it firmly. Clone size is shown for a subset of rows, as once, few, many or a class of expanded clone.

abundance: NA; d_gene: NA; v_gene: TRBV6-2/TRBV6-3; j_gene: TRBJ2-7; CDR3aa: CASRGFLSVEQYF; CDR3nt: TGTGCCAGCAGAGGGTTCCTATCGGTTGAGCAGTACTTC
abundance: few; d_gene: TRBD2; v_gene: TRBV5-1; j_gene: TRBJ2-3; CDR3aa: CASTYRGETSTDTQYF; CDR3nt: TGCGCCAGCACCTACCGGGGGGAAACTAGCACAGATACGCAGTATTTT
abundance: few; d_gene: NA; v_gene: TRBV9; j_gene: TRBJ1-2; CDR3aa: CASSLSTGDGYTF; CDR3nt: TGTGCCAGCAGCCTATCAACGGGGGATGGCTACACCTTC
abundance: many; d_gene: NA; v_gene: TRBV4-3; j_gene: TRBJ2-7; CDR3aa: CASSQDGTGHSYEQYF; CDR3nt: TGCGCCAGCAGCCAAGATGGAACAGGTCACTCCTACGAGCAGTACTTC
abundance: NA; d_gene: NA; v_gene: TRBV20-1; j_gene: TRBJ1-2; CDR3aa: CSASADRSDYTF; CDR3nt: TGCAGTGCCAGCGCTGACAGGAGTGACTACACCTTC
abundance: NA; d_gene: NA; v_gene: TRBV20-1; j_gene: TRBJ1-1; CDR3aa: CSTIPRVSPEAFF; CDR3nt: TGCAGTACAATCCCACGTGTTTCCCCTGAAGCTTTCTTT
abundance: NA; d_gene: NA; v_gene: TRBV7-8; j_gene: TRBJ1-2; CDR3aa: CASSLPIADSYGYTF; CDR3nt: TGTGCCAGCAGCTTACCGATCGCCGACAGCTATGGCTACACCTTC
abundance: many; d_gene: NA; v_gene: TRBV6-1; j_gene: TRBJ1-2; CDR3aa: CASSRDINYGYTF; CDR3nt: TGCGCCAGCAGCCGGGACATTAACTATGGCTACACCTTC
abundance: NA; d_gene: NA; v_gene: TRBV6-2/TRBV6-3; j_gene: TRBJ1-1; CDR3aa: CASSLTPRFMEAFF; CDR3nt: TGTGCCAGCAGTTTAACCCCCAGGTTCATGGAAGCTTTCTTT
abundance: many; d_gene: NA; v_gene: TRBV29-1; j_gene: TRBJ1-2; CDR3aa: CSVTNGMAKSGYTF; CDR3nt: TGCAGCGTTACTAACGGGATGGCCAAGTCTGGCTACACCTTC
abundance: few; d_gene: TRBD2; v_gene: TRBV10-3; j_gene: TRBJ2-5; CDR3aa: CAISRAGEMETQYF; CDR3nt: TGTGCCATCAGTAGAGCGGGGGAGATGGAGACCCAGTACTTC
abundance: many; d_gene: TRBD2; v_gene: TRBV29-1; j_gene: TRBJ2-5; CDR3aa: CSVASGVGETQYF; CDR3nt: TGCAGCGTTGCCAGCGGGGTCGGAGAGACCCAGTACTTC
abundance: NA; d_gene: NA; v_gene: TRBV20-1; j_gene: TRBJ2-7; CDR3aa: CSARGGGETYEQYF; CDR3nt: TGCAGTGCTAGAGGAGGGGGGGAGACCTACGAGCAGTACTTC
abundance: NA; d_gene: NA; v_gene: TRBV10-3; j_gene: TRBJ2-5; CDR3aa: CAIRAGRQETQYF; CDR3nt: TGTGCCATCAGGGCGGGACGGCAAGAGACCCAGTACTTC
abundance: few; d_gene: NA; v_gene: TRBV20-1; j_gene: TRBJ2-5; CDR3aa: CSAREGRTQETQYF; CDR3nt: TGCAGTGCTAGAGAGGGGAGGACTCAAGAGACCCAGTACTTC
abundance: few; d_gene: TRBD1; v_gene: TRBV12-3/TRBV12-4; j_gene: TRBJ2-1; CDR3aa: CAVTGGSSSYNEQFF; CDR3nt: TGTGCCGTAACAGGGGGCTCGAGCTCCTACAATGAGCAGTTCTTC
abundance: many; d_gene: NA; v_gene: TRBV6-5; j_gene: TRBJ2-7; CDR3aa: CASSYSQGSSYEQYF; CDR3nt: TGTGCCAGCAGTTACTCACAGGGTAGCTCCTACGAGCAGTACTTC
abundance: NA; d_gene: TRBD1; v_gene: TRBV12-3/TRBV12-4; j_gene: TRBJ1-5; CDR3aa: CAGSFEGGGQPQHF; CDR3nt: TGTGCCGGCAGTTTTGAAGGGGGCGGTCAGCCCCAGCATTTT
abundance: few; d_gene: NA; v_gene: TRBV5-4; j_gene: TRBJ2-5; CDR3aa: CASSHGAGRWETQYF; CDR3nt: TGTGCCAGCAGCCATGGAGCAGGGCGGTGGGAGACCCAGTACTTC
abundance: NA; d_gene: NA; v_gene: TRBV20-1; j_gene: TRBJ2-3; CDR3aa: CSADYQGSTDTQYF; CDR3nt: TGCAGTGCTGATTATCAGGGTAGCACAGATACGCAGTATTTT
abundance: few; d_gene: TRBD1; v_gene: TRBV12-3/TRBV12-4; j_gene: TRBJ1-5; CDR3aa: CASQAGGGQPQHF; CDR3nt: TGTGCCAGCCAAGCAGGGGGAGGTCAGCCCCAGCATTTT
abundance: NA; d_gene: TRBD1; v_gene: TRBV19; j_gene: TRBJ2-1; CDR3aa: CASRMGQLTYNEQFF; CDR3nt: TGTGCCAGTAGGATGGGACAGCTAACCTACAATGAGCAGTTCTTC
abundance: NA; d_gene: NA; v_gene: TRBV4-3; j_gene: TRBJ2-1; CDR3aa: CASSQVSQGRYEQFF; CDR3nt: TGCGCCAGCAGCCAAGTATCGCAGGGGAGGTATGAGCAGTTCTTC
abundance: NA; d_gene: NA; v_gene: TRBV7-6; j_gene: TRBJ2-1; CDR3aa: CASSLGQPPTEQFF; CDR3nt: TGTGCCAGCAGCTTAGGGCAGCCCCCAACCGAGCAGTTCTTC
abundance: many; d_gene: NA; v_gene: TRBV7-9; j_gene: TRBJ1-2; CDR3aa: CASSLRLYSYTF; CDR3nt: TGTGCCAGCAGCTTAAGACTGTACAGCTACACCTTC
abundance: many; d_gene: TRBD2; v_gene: TRBV20-1; j_gene: TRBJ2-7; CDR3aa: CSASPSVRSGASYEQYF; CDR3nt: TGCAGTGCTAGTCCCTCCGTTAGGAGCGGGGCATCCTACGAGCAGTACTTC
abundance: NA; d_gene: TRBD2; v_gene: TRBV5-1; j_gene: TRBJ2-3; CDR3aa: CASSLRPSGGFVDTQYF; CDR3nt: TGCGCCAGCAGCTTGCGTCCGAGCGGGGGCTTCGTCGATACGCAGTATTTT
abundance: NA; d_gene: NA; v_gene: TRBV4-3; j_gene: TRBJ2-5; CDR3aa: CASSQYYAGGAETQYF; CDR3nt: TGCGCCAGCAGCCAATATTATGCAGGAGGGGCAGAGACCCAGTACTTC
abundance: many; d_gene: NA; v_gene: TRBV10-3; j_gene: TRBJ1-2; CDR3aa: CAISEEGNPWYGYTF; CDR3nt: TGTGCCATCAGTGAAGAGGGGAATCCCTGGTATGGCTACACCTTC
abundance: few; d_gene: TRBD1; v_gene: TRBV10-3; j_gene: TRBJ1-1; CDR3aa: CAISEYSGTGGTEAFF; CDR3nt: TGTGCCATCAGTGAGTATTCCGGGACAGGGGGGACTGAAGCTTTCTTT
abundance: NA; d_gene: NA; v_gene: TRBV13; j_gene: TRBJ1-4; CDR3aa: CASSRAGGAGEKLFF; CDR3nt: TGTGCCAGCAGCCGTGCCGGGGGGGCGGGTGAAAAACTGTTTTTT
abundance: few; d_gene: NA; v_gene: TRBV15; j_gene: TRBJ1-2; CDR3aa: CATSTWGDGYTF; CDR3nt: TGTGCCACCTCAACCTGGGGGGACGGCTACACCTTC
abundance: NA; d_gene: TRBD1; v_gene: TRBV3-1; j_gene: TRBJ2-5; CDR3aa: CASSYRDRGFQETQYF; CDR3nt: TGTGCCAGCAGCTACCGGGACAGGGGGTTCCAAGAGACCCAGTACTTC
abundance: NA; d_gene: TRBD1; v_gene: TRBV27; j_gene: TRBJ1-2; CDR3aa: CASSLGQGAIYGYTF; CDR3nt: TGTGCCAGCAGTTTGGGGCAGGGGGCGATCTATGGCTACACCTTC
abundance: many; d_gene: TRBD2; v_gene: TRBV27; j_gene: TRBJ2-7; CDR3aa: CASRSGAGPYEQYF; CDR3nt: TGTGCCAGCAGGAGCGGGGCAGGGCCCTACGAGCAGTACTTC
abundance: many; d_gene: TRBD1; v_gene: TRBV12-3/TRBV12-4; j_gene: TRBJ1-2; CDR3aa: CASRPTGVGYGYTF; CDR3nt: TGTGCCAGCAGACCCACAGGGGTAGGCTATGGCTACACCTTC